The 4 T cell receptor beta chains presented below share a single source sample, sequenced in a study of blood T cell repertoires in COVID-19. Measured with immunoSEQ multiplex PCR; TCRdb has only the in-frame clones, and not every one. The sample records a few hundred thousand clones, around four fifths being singletons. The sequencing input was peripheral blood. The receptors originated from an elderly woman with COVID-19, enrolled during active disease.

There are a few counts of this clone. The genes are TRBV12-3 or TRBV12-4 and TRBJ2-7, with D tentatively TRBD2 (5 bases). Trimming took 6 bases from V and 5 from J, leaving 11 bases between them. The length of the CDR3 is 12 residues. CDR3 sequence reads: CASSPGNNEQYF. The CDR3 nucleotides read TGTGCCAGCAGCCCCGGGAATAACGAGCAGTACTTC.

This clone is deemed medium-sized. The CDR3 region is CASRPDLNTEAFF. The CDR3, as DNA: TGCGCCAGCAGGCCGGACTTAAACACTGAAGCTTTCTTT. This chain connects TRBV5-1 to TRBJ1-1; D is unresolved. Trimming removed 5 bases at V and 2 bases at J, with 10 bases between. This CDR3 comprises 13 residues. Germline CDR1 reads SGHRS; CDR2 reads YFSETQ.

The rearrangement links TRBV7-9 to TRBJ2-2, with 13 nucleotides matching TRBD2. CDR1 SEHNR and CDR2 FQNEAQ come from the germline V gene (reference sequence). V lost 2 bases, J lost 10 bases, and 13 bases stayed unmatched. CDR3 length: 18 amino acids. The CDR3 nucleotides are TGTGCCAGCAGCTTATCCCGGACTAGCGGGAGCGGTCGAGAGGAGCTGTTTTTT. Translation: CASSLSRTSGSGREELFF.

The J gene is TRBJ2-2, the V gene TRBV11-2; possible D gene TRBD2, 5 bases. Trimming cost V 3 bases and J 0 bases, with 8 bases left between them. Germline assignment: CDR1 SGHAT and CDR2 FQNNGV. There are 15 residues in the CDR3. CDR3 loop: CASSFKGANTGELFF. The CDR3 DNA sequence: TGTGCCAGCAGCTTTAAGGGAGCGAACACCGGGGAGCTGTTTTTT.